These 21 T cell receptor beta chains were all obtained from the same sample, sequenced in a study of cytomegalovirus exposure and HLA in healthy donors. The repertoire was sequenced with immunoSEQ multiplex PCR; TCRdb's copy has only in-frame clones and lacks some. The profile covers fewer than 250,000 clones, with approximately 87% appearing a single time and about 2.8% taken by the ten largest. Sequencing was done on a sample of PBMCs. Source of these receptors: a man between 18 and 29 years old in good health and CMV-seronegative.

A few counts support this clone. The rearrangement joins TRBV4-1 to TRBJ2-5, with D maybe TRBD2 (6 bases). This CDR3 spans 16 amino acids. Germline loops: CDR1 MGHRA, CDR2 YSYEKL. Trimming took off 2 bases at V and 7 bases at J, with 20 bases between the two ends. Here the CDR3 reads CASSQSVISGALTQYF. CDR3 DNA: TGCGCCAGCAGCCAATCGGTTATCTCGGGAGCCCTGACCCAGTACTTC.

This chain uses TRBV4-3 with TRBJ2-2; 7 bases map to TRBD2. The V gene's germline CDR1 is LGHNA and CDR2 YSLEER. V lost 6 bases, J lost 3 bases, and 4 bases stayed unmatched. This CDR3 is 14 amino acids long. The chain's CDR3 is CASRGEGDTGELFF. The CDR3 DNA follows: TGCGCCAGCAGAGGGGAGGGTGACACCGGGGAGCTGTTTTTT.

Details on this clone: At one boundary the junction diverges from the germline segment, which might be a read error. J is TRBJ2-5 and V is TRBV7-7; D unresolved. Germline V gene data show CDR1 as SSHAT and CDR2 as FNYEAQ (reference sequence). CDR3 length: 13 amino acids. The CDR3 protein is CASSPQFQETQYF. The DNA of the CDR3 is TGTGCTAGCAGCCCCCAGTTTCAAGAGACCCAGTACTTC.

This clone turned up a few times. V usage is TRBV10-3 and J usage is TRBJ1-5; D unresolved. The length of the CDR3 is 14 residues. Per the germline V gene, CDR1 is ENHRY and CDR2 is SYGVKD. Between the trimmed V and J ends, which lost 6 bases and 0 bases, there was a span of 9 bases. The CDR3 nucleotides are TGTGCCATCAGGGCAGATAATAGCAATCAGCCCCAGCATTTT. Protein: CAIRADNSNQPQHF.

The rearrangement uses TRBV7-2 and TRBJ1-2; 7 nucleotides align to TRBD1. Trimming cost V 0 bases and J 7 bases; bases outside gene matches: 5. CDR1 is SGHTA, CDR2 FQGNSA, per germline. CDR3 length: 14 amino acids. The CDR3 DNA reads TGTGCCAGCAGCTTAGCGAAGGGGGCCACTGGCTACACCTTC. It codes for CASSLAKGATGYTF. Full variable domain (remainder filled in from reference TRBV7-2 and TRBJ1-2): GAGVSQSPSNKVTEKGKDVELRCDPISGHTALYWYRQSLGQGLEFLIYFQGNSAPDKSGLPSDRFSAERTGGSVSTLTIQRTQQEDSAVYLCASSLAKGATGYTFGSGTRLTVV.

The rearrangement uses TRBV6-6 and TRBJ1-5, with TRBD1 identical over 11 bases. The CDR3 has 15 residues. The germline CDR1 and CDR2 sequences are MNHNY and SVGAGI (reference sequence). Trimming at V came to 4 bases and at J to 8 bases, leaving 7 bases not matched to a gene. For the CDR3, the DNA is TGTGCCAGCAGTTCCGGACAGGGGGCGAGTGAGCCCCAGCATTTT. Amino acids: CASSSGQGASEPQHF.

The V gene is TRBV18, the J gene TRBJ1-6; 7 bases align to TRBD1. Germline trimming cut 1 base from V and 10 bases from J; bases unmatched to any gene: 13. The V gene's germline CDR1 is KGHSH and CDR2 LQKENI. The CDR3 totals 17 residues. CDR3 nucleotide sequence: TGTGCCAGCTCACCACAACCCCCGACAGGGTTGGGGTCACCCCTCCACTTT. Translation: CASSPQPPTGLGSPLHF.

The genes are TRBV27 and TRBJ1-6; TRBD1 is a possible D gene (6 bases). Germline loops: CDR1 MNHEY, CDR2 SMNVEV (reference sequence). The CDR3 has 13 residues. Between the trimmed V and J ends, which lost 6 bases and 14 bases, there was a span of 17 bases. This CDR3 is CASRDAGAHTLHF. The CDR3 region has the DNA TGTGCCAGCAGGGACGCAGGGGCCCACACCCTCCACTTT.

The rearrangement links TRBV7-6 to TRBJ2-3, with D perhaps matching TRBD2 (5 bases). V lost 1 base and J 1 base, leaving 6 bases between the germline ends. Germline CDR1 SGHVS, CDR2 FNYEAQ. This CDR3 comprises 14 residues. CDR3 region: CASSLDSGTDTQYF. CDR3 DNA sequence: TGTGCCAGCAGCTTAGATAGCGGCACAGATACGCAGTATTTT.

V and J are TRBV9 and TRBJ2-5; D is perhaps TRBD1 (6 bases). The germline CDR1 and CDR2 sequences are SGDLS and YYNGEE. Trimming took 5 bases from V and 0 from J, leaving 14 bases between them. This CDR3 contains 15 residues. The CDR3 bases are TGTGCCAGCAGTCCCCAAACAGGGTACCAAGAGACCCAGTACTTC. It specifies CASSPQTGYQETQYF.

This clone was picked up a small number of times. The chain joins TRBV28 to TRBJ1-6; a possible D gene is TRBD1 (5 bases). V was shortened by 3 bases and J by 4 bases, with 22 bases between the two germline ends. Per germline, CDR1 MDHEN and CDR2 SYDVKM. CDR3 size: 19 residues. The DNA for the CDR3 is TGTGCCAGCAGTTTTGGGGGGGTTGGAGGGAGGATTTATAATTCACCCCTCCACTTT. The encoded protein is CASSFGGVGGRIYNSPLHF.

The chain uses TRBV4-3 and TRBJ1-5; no firm D call. The CDR3 contains 14 residues. Per germline, CDR1 LGHNA and CDR2 YSLEER. With 0 bases removed from V and 4 bases from J, the gap between germline ends came to 7 bases. The CDR3 DNA sequence: TGCGCCAGCAGCCAAGATTTCAGTAATCAGCCCCAGCATTTT. Its protein product is CASSQDFSNQPQHF.

The genes are TRBV6-1 and TRBJ1-5, with D unclear. Trimming stripped 3 bases from V and 0 bases from J, with 6 bases between. Germline CDR1 is MNHNS and CDR2 is SASEGT. This CDR3 is 14 amino acids long. In nucleotides, the CDR3 is TGTGCCAGCAGTGAGTACTATAGCAATCAGCCCCAGCATTTT. This encodes CASSEYYSNQPQHF.

The chain carries TRBV27 and TRBJ2-3; 8 bases fit TRBD2. CDR1 is MNHEY, CDR2 SMNVEV, per germline (reference sequence). The V segment lost 5 bases and the J segment 4 bases; nucleotides outside the gene matches: 11. CDR3 length equals 16 residues. The CDR3 nucleotides read TGTGCCAGCAGTCACTTTGGTCTAGCGGGCGCAGATACGCAGTATTTT. This gives the protein CASSHFGLAGADTQYF.

The J gene is TRBJ1-1, the V gene TRBV4-2; D is unclear. The CDR3 is made up of 13 amino acids. Per germline, CDR1 LGHNA and CDR2 YNFKEQ. With 1 base removed from V and 9 bases from J, the gap between germline ends came to 12 bases. The CDR3 sequence: CASSQGGSSQAFF. CDR3 bases: TGTGCCAGCAGCCAAGGAGGATCGAGTCAAGCTTTCTTT.

This chain connects TRBV27 to TRBJ2-7; D gene unclear. The CDR3 has 13 amino acids. Germline CDR1 MNHEY, CDR2 SMNVEV (reference sequence). V dropped 3 bases and J dropped 2 bases, with 8 bases sitting between them. The CDR3 coding sequence is TGTGCCAGCAGTTTGAACACAGCCTACGAGCAGTACTTC. It codes for CASSLNTAYEQYF.

The CDR3 region is CASSTRDRVDQPQHF. The DNA of the CDR3 is TGTGCCAGCAGCACCCGGGACAGGGTAGATCAGCCCCAGCATTTT. The chain recombines TRBV6-1 with TRBJ1-5; TRBD1 aligns across 9 bases. The ends lost 6 bases at V and 5 bases at J; junction bases unmatched: 8. CDR1 and CDR2 (germline): MNHNS, SASEGT. The CDR3 loop spans 15 amino acids.

The chain joins TRBV6-5 to TRBJ2-1; 8 nucleotides align to TRBD2. The CDR3 loop spans 12 amino acids. Germline V lookup: CDR1 MNHEY, CDR2 SVGAGI. Germline trimming cut 5 bases from V and 12 bases from J; bases unmatched to any gene: 6. The CDR3 loop is CASSEGSGGQFF. The CDR3 bases are TGTGCCAGCAGTGAGGGGAGCGGGGGGCAGTTCTTC.

The chain has TRBV2 and TRBJ2-1; 12 nucleotides align to TRBD2. The CDR3 loop spans 16 amino acids. Germline trimming cut 10 bases from V and 9 bases from J; bases unmatched to any gene: 16. Germline V CDR1 and CDR2: SNHLY, FYNNEI. CDR3 protein: CATDITTSGRDTEQFF. The CDR3 nucleotides read TGTGCCACCGATATTACGACTAGCGGGAGAGACACTGAGCAGTTCTTC.

This clone was counted once. The rearrangement links TRBV7-9 to TRBJ2-7; no reliable D call. The CDR3 is made up of 14 amino acids. CDR1 and CDR2 (germline): SEHNR, FQNEAQ (reference sequence). Trimming took off 1 base at V and 3 bases at J, with 10 bases between the two ends. The CDR3 loop reads CASSLGAARYEQYF. DNA of the CDR3: TGTGCCAGCAGCTTAGGGGCAGCCCGCTACGAGCAGTACTTC.

This chain connects TRBV7-2 to TRBJ1-6; a weak D match, TRBD1 (5 bases). Germline CDR1 and CDR2: SGHTA and FQGNSA. Between the trimmed V and J ends, which lost 4 bases and 4 bases, there was a span of 20 bases. CDR3 size: 18 residues. CDR3 in DNA: TGTGCCAGCAGCTCCTCGGACACACAACTTCTTTATAATTCACCCCTCCACTTT. This gives the protein CASSSSDTQLLYNSPLHF.